This T cell receptor beta chain comes out of a study of post-analysis software for immune sequencing data. Study observations and caveats: Multiple sclerosis patients had significantly lower normalized Chao1 diversity than controls. Controls had lower frequencies than patients of five TRBV segments, which included TRBV5-6, TRBV5-1 and TRBV20-1.

With 5 bases removed from V and 4 bases from J, the gap between germline ends came to 14 bases. Germline CDR1 reads SGHTA; CDR2 reads FQGNSA. This CDR3 comprises 14 residues. This clonotype came up many times. Its antigen is unidentified. Unique molecular identifiers had been added to the TCR beta cDNA libraries. TCRdb redid the calling of the PCR reads with MiXCR, one entry per CDR3 protein. The table has 250,000 to 300,000 distinct CDR3 sequences, 35% to 45% seen once. Sequencing was carried out using blood. The clonotype comes from a girl aged 5-17 years with multiple sclerosis. This rearrangement joins TRBV7-2 to TRBJ2-5; D assignment may be TRBD1 or TRBD2 (5 bases each). The CDR3 coding sequence is TGTGCCAGCAGCCCCTGGACTGGGGGAGAGACCCAGTACTTC. Amino acid sequence: CASSPWTGGETQYF.